This entry is about one T cell receptor beta chain. Its antigen remains undetermined. The data are from a study of T cells expressing NK-cell markers (TCRdb year 2020). About the investigation overall: TCR beta-chain repertoires were profiled in sorted CD3+CD56+NKG2C+, CD3+CD56+NKG2C- and CD3+CD56-NKG2C+ T-cell subsets from several donors. Seven of the eight sequenced donors were HCMV-seropositive and one was HCMV-seronegative. The eight sequenced donors were randomly selected healthy volunteers, three men and five women. The libraries were sequenced on Illumina HiSeq 2000/2500, MiSeq or NextSeq, producing 2 x 150 bp reads.

Taken from the germline V gene, the CDR1 and CDR2 loops are SGHRS and YFSETQ. The CDR3 runs 16 amino acids, cysteine and phenylalanine included. DNA is not recorded here. The instrument was an Illumina HiSeq 2000. 5'RACE template switching, by which a universal primer site and unique molecular identifiers were added, was used to make TCR beta cDNA libraries. Synthesis of cDNA was primed from the TCR beta constant segment and was followed by two consecutive PCR amplification steps. Per the authors' processing: MIGEC handled demultiplexing of the reads and grouping by UMI, while MiTCR was used to assemble and quantify clonotypes. To exclude erroneous sequences, only TCR cDNA sequences supported by at least two reads were retained. The tcR package was used for downstream repertoire analysis, and clonotypes were matched between fractions using CDR3 nucleotide sequence together with V segment. Antigen specificity was annotated against VDJdb with VDJmatch, allowing one amino acid substitution in CDR3. TCRdb reprocessed the reads into one record per CDR3 protein sequence, lacking DNA. The V and J calls here are based on TCRdb, not the publication. This sample's table lists about 430,000 distinct CDR3 sequences. The leading ten clones occupy roughly 1.4% of the sample.

Summary of the overall study and its limitations: Those dominant clonotypes were again the most abundant among CD3+CD56-NKG2C+ cells in several donors, at about 25-65%. Whether the expanded NKG2C-expressing T cell clones were specific for HCMV antigens remained unclear. For roughly six donors, the dominant CD3+CD56+NKG2C+ clonotypes were among the top 10 CD8+ clonotypes and accounted for about 1.0-8% of CD8+ T cells.

To determine HCMV serostatus, a commercial ELISA kit was used to detect HCMV-specific IgG in serum. Ficoll density gradient centrifugation was used to isolate peripheral blood mononuclear cells from blood. The clonotype comes from a woman aged 45-60 years in good health. Donor details come from another sample of the same person, matched by shared clones. The sequence joins TRBV5-1 to TRBJ1-1. The material sequenced was blood T cells: a sorted CD56 or NKG2C T cell subset, CD4+ or CD8+ T cells, or bulk PBMC T cells (not recorded which). The CDR3 region has the sequence CASSFTFGQPNTEAFF. With the rest looked up from the reference TRBV5-1 and TRBJ1-1 genes rather than sequenced, the full variable domain is KAGVTQTPRYLIKTRGQQVTLSCSPISGHRSVSWYQQTPGQGLQFLFEYFSETQRNKGNFPGRFSGRQFSNSRSEMNVSTLELGDSALYLCASSFTFGQPNTEAFFGQGTRLTVV.